The 24 T cell receptor beta chains in this list originate from one sample, sequenced in a study of control samples from healthy donors and cancer patients. Libraries were prepared by immunoSEQ multiplex PCR; TCRdb keeps only in-frame clonotypes and omits some of them. The sample gives 150,000 to 200,000 clones, 70% to 90% of which show up once; approximately 1.8% is in the top ten. The sequencing input was blood. The receptors come from a man younger than 30 in good health.

The chain couples TRBV5-4 to TRBJ2-3, with D tentatively TRBD1 (6 bases). Germline assignment: CDR1 SGHNT and CDR2 YYREEE (reference sequence). This CDR3 region has 16 residues. Trimming removed 3 bases from V and 1 base from J, with 15 bases in between. In DNA, the CDR3 is TGTGCCAGCAGCTCCCCCCTAGAGGGGGGCACAGATACGCAGTATTTT. This encodes CASSSPLEGGTDTQYF.

The chain recombines TRBV28 with TRBJ2-3; 12 positions match TRBD2. Per the germline V gene, CDR1 is MDHEN and CDR2 is SYDVKM. The V and J ends lost 5 bases and 4 bases, in that order; junction bases with no gene match: 4. The CDR3 extends over 15 amino acids. CDR3 nucleotide sequence: TGTGCCAGCAGTGTACTAGCGGGGGGAGCAGATACGCAGTATTTT. As protein: CASSVLAGGADTQYF.

This clone was observed a single time. J is TRBJ2-2 and V is TRBV28; TRBD1 is a possible D gene (6 bases). The CDR3 has 15 residues. V lost 9 bases and J lost 0, with 14 bases in between. The germline CDR1 and CDR2 sequences are MDHEN and SYDVKM. The CDR3 protein is CASCLRGPNTGELFF. The DNA for the CDR3 is TGTGCCAGTTGCCTCAGGGGCCCGAACACCGGGGAGCTGTTTTTT. Supplemented by reference TRBV28 and TRBJ2-2, the full variable domain reads DVKVTQSSRYLVKRTGEKVFLECVQDMDHENMFWYRQDPGLGLRLIYFSYDVKMKEKGDIPEGYSVSREKKERFSLILESASTNQTSMYLCASCLRGPNTGELFFGEGSRLTVL.

The V and J genes are TRBV28 and TRBJ1-1; TRBD1 is a possible D gene (5 bases). There are 14 residues in the CDR3. Between the trimmed V and J ends, which lost 5 bases and 0 bases, there was a span of 10 bases. The germline gives CDR1 MDHEN, CDR2 SYDVKM. CDR3: CASSGGSVNTEAFF. CDR3 in DNA: TGTGCCAGCAGTGGGGGGAGTGTGAACACTGAAGCTTTCTTT.

This sequence joins TRBV7-8 and TRBJ2-1, with 7 bases fitting TRBD2. The germline V gene has CDR1 SGHVS and CDR2 FQNEAQ. This CDR3 region has 17 residues. The V gene end was trimmed by 6 bases and the J gene end by 9 bases; junction bases not matched to a gene: 20. CDR3 protein: CASSPMAGELLHSEQFF. In DNA form, the CDR3 reads TGTGCCAGCAGTCCCATGGCGGGGGAGCTCCTACATTCTGAGCAGTTCTTC.

This sequence joins TRBV7-7 and TRBJ1-3; weak D call: TRBD1 (6 bases). This CDR3 comprises 16 residues. CDR1 is SSHAT, CDR2 FNYEAQ, per germline (reference sequence). The V end was cut by 1 base, the J end by 0 bases, with 10 bases between. The CDR3 nucleotides are TGTGCCAGCAGCTTAGGGGGGCCGGACTCTGGAAACACCATATATTTT. Its translation: CASSLGGPDSGNTIYF.

The gene calls are TRBV9 and TRBJ2-3, with D perhaps matching TRBD1 (6 bases). This CDR3 spans 16 amino acids. Germline CDR1 and CDR2: SGDLS and YYNGEE. Between the trimmed V and J ends, which lost 3 bases and 2 bases, there was a span of 16 bases. The CDR3 nucleotides are TGTGCCAGCAGCGCCCTGACAGGTGGGGACACAGATACGCAGTATTTT. It encodes CASSALTGGDTDTQYF. Drawing the rest from reference TRBV9 and TRBJ2-3, the complete variable domain is DSGVTQTPKHLITATGQRVTLRCSPRSGDLSVYWYQQSLDQGLQFLIQYYNGEERAKGNILERFSAQQFPDLHSELNLSSLELGDSALYFCASSALTGGDTDTQYFGPGTRLTVL.

The rearrangement links TRBV24-1 to TRBJ2-2; D call uncertain. CDR3 length: 16 residues. Trimming pared 4 bases from V and 0 bases from J, leaving 11 bases between. Germline V gene sequence: CDR1 KGHDR, CDR2 SFDVKD. The CDR3 spells CATSERKTANTGELFF. The CDR3 region has the DNA TGTGCCACCAGTGAAAGGAAAACCGCGAACACCGGGGAGCTGTTTTTT.

For the CDR3, the DNA is TGCAGTGCTGGTGGGGGGGGAGAGGACTATGGCTACACCTTC. Amino acids: CSAGGGGEDYGYTF. The V call is TRBV20-1, the J call TRBJ1-2, with TRBD1 as a possible D gene (5 bases). Trimming cost V 5 bases and J 3 bases, with 16 bases left between them. Germline values: CDR1 DFQATT, CDR2 SNEGSKA (reference sequence). The CDR3 length is 14 residues.

This sequence joins TRBV4-1 and TRBJ2-7; possibly TRBD2 for D (5 bases). Germline V gene data show CDR1 as MGHRA and CDR2 as YSYEKL. V was trimmed by 1 base and J by 5 bases, leaving 9 bases between them. This CDR3 spans 13 amino acids. The CDR3 loop is CASSQGTGNEQYF. The CDR3 DNA follows: TGCGCCAGCAGCCAAGGCACGGGGAACGAGCAGTACTTC.

This chain uses TRBV18 with TRBJ2-3; D gene ambiguous. CDR1 is KGHSH, CDR2 LQKENI, per germline. CDR3 size: 15 residues. V gave up 2 bases and J gave up 2 bases, with 11 bases separating them. The CDR3 reads CASSPNKGPTDTQYF. For the CDR3, the DNA is TGTGCCAGCTCACCAAACAAAGGGCCCACAGATACGCAGTATTTT. Complete variable domain (other parts from reference TRBV18 and TRBJ2-3): NAGVMQNPRHLVRRRGQEARLRCSPMKGHSHVYWYRQLPEEGLKFMVYLQKENIIDESGMPKERFSAEFPKEGPSILRIQQVVRGDSAAYFCASSPNKGPTDTQYFGPGTRLTVL.

This chain joins TRBV9 and TRBJ2-3; a weak D match, TRBD1 (5 bases). Germline V CDR1 and CDR2: SGDLS, YYNGEE. This CDR3 comprises 14 residues. Trimming pared 1 base from V and 4 bases from J, leaving 10 bases between. This chain's CDR3 is CASSVKWGPDTQYF. CDR3 nucleotide sequence: TGTGCCAGCAGCGTAAAGTGGGGCCCAGATACGCAGTATTTT.

The rearrangement uses TRBV7-2 and TRBJ2-3; D ambiguous. The CDR3 is 14 amino acids. CDR1 and CDR2 (germline): SGHTA, FQGNSA. The V end lost 1 base, the J end lost 1 base, and 6 bases lay between the germline ends. Written as DNA, the CDR3 is TGTGCCAGCAGCTTAGGACTGGGCACAGATACGCAGTATTTT. It codes for CASSLGLGTDTQYF.

The chain uses TRBV28 and TRBJ1-1, with 8 bases aligning to TRBD1. Trimming cost V 2 bases and J 4 bases; bases outside gene matches: 3. Germline CDR1 MDHEN, CDR2 SYDVKM. The CDR3 is 14 amino acids. Here the CDR3 reads CASSLTGGATEAFF. Here the CDR3 DNA reads TGTGCCAGCAGTTTAACAGGGGGGGCCACTGAAGCTTTCTTT.

This clone has just one count. The chain carries TRBV5-4 and TRBJ2-7; the D gene is possibly TRBD2 (5 bases). V was cut by 1 base and J by 6 bases, with 14 bases left in between. The germline gives CDR1 SGHNT, CDR2 YYREEE (reference sequence). This CDR3 spans 14 amino acids. The CDR3 here is CASSLRGISSEQYF. CDR3 coding DNA: TGTGCCAGCAGCTTGCGGGGTATATCATCCGAGCAGTACTTC.

The chain joins TRBV9 to TRBJ2-1; D is undetermined. Germline CDR1 and CDR2: SGDLS and YYNGEE. Trimming left V 3 bases short and J 7 bases short, with 5 bases between. The CDR3 length is 11 residues. The CDR3 sequence is CASSETNEQFF. CDR3 DNA sequence: TGTGCCAGCAGCGAGACGAATGAGCAGTTCTTC.

The J gene is TRBJ2-7, the V gene TRBV11-2; 7 bases are a match to TRBD1. The CDR3 totals 14 residues. J was trimmed by 9 bases and V by 3 bases; bases with no gene match: 11. Germline-derived CDR1 and CDR2 are SGHAT and FQNNGV. The CDR3 loop is CASSFVSGGSVQYF. For the CDR3, the DNA is TGTGCCAGCAGCTTCGTATCAGGGGGATCGGTGCAGTACTTC. Filled out from reference TRBV11-2 and TRBJ2-7, the complete variable domain reads EAGVAQSPRYKIIEKRQSVAFWCNPISGHATLYWYQQILGQGPKLLIQFQNNGVVDDSQLPKDRFSAERLKGVDSTLKIQPAKLEDSAVYLCASSFVSGGSVQYFGPGTRLTVT.

This sequence joins TRBV6-6 and TRBJ1-2, with a tentative D call TRBD1 (5 bases). Germline values: CDR1 MNHNY, CDR2 SVGAGI (reference sequence). V was trimmed by 6 bases and J by 2 bases, leaving 13 bases between them. This CDR3 contains 14 residues. CDR3 DNA: TGTGCCAGCAGCCCGGACACATCCAACTATGGCTACACCTTC. It translates to CASSPDTSNYGYTF.

The chain is built from TRBV6-5 and TRBJ2-7, with a weak D call TRBD2 (6 bases). Germline CDR1 MNHEY, CDR2 SVGAGI. The V end lost 10 bases, the J end lost 3 bases, and 16 bases lay between the germline ends. This CDR3 spans 13 amino acids. CDR3 amino acids: CAITGDGGYEQYF. CDR3 coding DNA: TGTGCCATAACGGGGGACGGAGGCTACGAGCAGTACTTC.

The chain couples TRBV9 to TRBJ2-5, with 8 bases identical to TRBD1. This CDR3 has 14 amino acids. CDR1 is SGDLS, CDR2 YYNGEE, per germline. V gave up 3 bases and J gave up 5 bases; unmatched junction bases: 6. CDR3 in DNA: TGTGCCAGCAGCGCCACCTCAGGGGGCGAGACCCAGTACTTC. Protein sequence: CASSATSGGETQYF.

V is TRBV20-1 and J is TRBJ2-7; D is uncertain. V lost 1 base, J lost 7 bases, and 5 bases lay in between. Germline V CDR1 and CDR2: DFQATT, SNEGSKA (reference sequence). There are 10 residues in the CDR3. CDR3 coding DNA: TGCAGTGCTAGAGGTGAAGAGCAGTACTTC. Translating gives CSARGEEQYF.

The gene calls are TRBV4-3 and TRBJ1-4; D uncertain. Germline CDR1 reads LGHNA; CDR2 reads YSLEER. The CDR3 totals 13 residues. The ends were cut back, 0 bases at V and 11 bases at J, with 10 bases in the middle. The CDR3 DNA is TGCGCCAGCAGCCAAGATCATCGAGGGAAACTGTTTTTT. Encoded protein: CASSQDHRGKLFF.

This chain connects TRBV2 to TRBJ2-1; unclear D gene. From germline, CDR1 is SNHLY and CDR2 FYNNEI. Trimming stripped 3 bases from V and 14 bases from J, with 11 bases between. This CDR3 is 11 amino acids long. CDR3 in DNA: TGTGCCAGCAGTGAGCCACGTCGTGAGTTCTTC. Residues: CASSEPRREFF. Full variable domain (missing parts from reference TRBV2 and TRBJ2-1): EPEVTQTPSHQVTQMGQEVILRCVPISNHLYFYWYRQILGQKVEFLVSFYNNEISEKSEIFDDQFSVERPDGSNFTLKIRSTKLEDSAMYFCASSEPRREFFGPGTRLTVL.

This chain links TRBV5-6 with TRBJ1-3; 7 positions match TRBD1. After removal of 4 bases from V and 0 bases from J, the junction contained 7 bases not matched to a gene. CDR3 length: 16 residues. CDR1 is SGHDT and CDR2 is YYEEEE in the germline V gene. This CDR3 is CASSVMTGNSGNTIYF. CDR3 nucleotides: TGTGCCAGCAGCGTGATGACAGGGAACTCTGGAAACACCATATATTTT.